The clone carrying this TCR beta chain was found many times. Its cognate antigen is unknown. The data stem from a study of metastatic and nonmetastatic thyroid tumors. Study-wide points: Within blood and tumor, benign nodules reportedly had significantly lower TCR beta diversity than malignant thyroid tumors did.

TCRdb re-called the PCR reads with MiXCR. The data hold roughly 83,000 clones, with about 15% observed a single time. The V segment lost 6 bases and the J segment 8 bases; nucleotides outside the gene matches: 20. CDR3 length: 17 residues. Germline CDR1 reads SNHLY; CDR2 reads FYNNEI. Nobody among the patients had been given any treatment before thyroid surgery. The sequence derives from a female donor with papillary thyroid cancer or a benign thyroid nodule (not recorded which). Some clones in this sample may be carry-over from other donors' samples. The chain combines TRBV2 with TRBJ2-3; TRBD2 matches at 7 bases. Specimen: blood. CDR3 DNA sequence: TGTGCCAGCAGCCACAAACGGGGAGGGTTTAGTCTGAGTACGCAGTATTTT. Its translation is CASSHKRGGFSLSTQYF.